This TCR beta chain comes out of a study of early T cells in non-severe SARS-CoV-2 infection. One entry per CDR3 protein results from TCRdb running MiXCR on the 5' RACE reads. The table has tens of thousands of distinct CDR3 sequences, roughly 18% seen once. J was trimmed by 10 bases and V by 1 base; bases with no gene match: 8. This CDR3 is built from 14 residues. Germline V gives CDR1 SGHDT, CDR2 YYEEEE. The clonotype originates from an adult who was a healthcare worker with PCR-confirmed SARS-CoV-2 infection or an uninfected control (not recorded which). The material sequenced was whole blood, taken at baseline. The V gene is TRBV5-6, the J gene TRBJ2-1; 7 bases line up with TRBD2. Written as DNA, the CDR3 is TGTGCCAGCAGCTTGAGACTAGCCGGCGGGGAGCAGTTCTTC. Residues: CASSLRLAGGEQFF.